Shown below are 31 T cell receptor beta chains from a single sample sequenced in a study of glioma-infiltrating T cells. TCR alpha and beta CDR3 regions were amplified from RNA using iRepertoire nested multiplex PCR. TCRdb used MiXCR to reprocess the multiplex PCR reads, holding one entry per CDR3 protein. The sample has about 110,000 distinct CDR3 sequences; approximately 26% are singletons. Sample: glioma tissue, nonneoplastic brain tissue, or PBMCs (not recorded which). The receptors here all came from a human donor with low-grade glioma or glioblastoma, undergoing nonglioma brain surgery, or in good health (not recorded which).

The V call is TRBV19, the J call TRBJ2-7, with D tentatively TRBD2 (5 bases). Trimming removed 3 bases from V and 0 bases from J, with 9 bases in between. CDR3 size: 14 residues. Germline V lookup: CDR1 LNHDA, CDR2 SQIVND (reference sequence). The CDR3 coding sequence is TGTGCCAGTAGTATCAGCGGATTCTCCTACGAGCAGTACTTC. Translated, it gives CASSISGFSYEQYF.

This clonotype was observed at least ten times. The CDR3 nucleotides are TGTGCCAGCAACAGCGGGGCCAACTACGAGCAGTACTTC. The encoded protein is CASNSGANYEQYF. The V and J genes are TRBV7-2 and TRBJ2-7; TRBD2 agrees at 7 bases. Trimming took 7 bases from V and 3 from J; bases not matched to a gene: 6. Germline V CDR1 and CDR2: SGHTA, FQGNSA. The CDR3 has 13 amino acids.

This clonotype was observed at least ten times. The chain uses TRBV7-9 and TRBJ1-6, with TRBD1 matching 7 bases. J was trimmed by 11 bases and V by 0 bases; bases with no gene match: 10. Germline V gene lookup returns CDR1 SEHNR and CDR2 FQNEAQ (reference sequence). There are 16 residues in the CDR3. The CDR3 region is CASSLATGTARTPLHF. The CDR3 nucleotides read TGTGCCAGCAGCTTAGCTACCGGGACAGCGCGTACACCCCTCCACTTT.

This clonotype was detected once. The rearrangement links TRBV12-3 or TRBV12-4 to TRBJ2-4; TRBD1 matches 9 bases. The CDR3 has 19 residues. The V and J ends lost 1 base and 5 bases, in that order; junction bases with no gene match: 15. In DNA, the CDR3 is TGTGCCAGCAGTTTAGTTTTCGGGACAGGGCGCGCCATGGAAAACATTCAGTACTTC. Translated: CASSLVFGTGRAMENIQYF.

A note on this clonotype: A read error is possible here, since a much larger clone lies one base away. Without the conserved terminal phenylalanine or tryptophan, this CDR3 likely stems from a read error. The CDR3 sequence: CASSLSWDPTDTQYS. The CDR3 DNA reads TGTGCCAGCAGCTTATCGTGGGACCCCACAGATACGCAGTATTCT. This chain connects TRBV7-9 to TRBJ2-3, with D perhaps TRBD1 or TRBD2 (5 bases each). V dropped 2 bases and J dropped 2 bases, with 11 bases sitting between them. The V gene's germline CDR1 is SEHNR and CDR2 FQNEAQ (reference sequence). This CDR3 comprises 15 residues.

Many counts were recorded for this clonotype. CDR3 residues: CSALGPYEQYF. In DNA form, the CDR3 reads TGCAGTGCCCTGGGTCCCTACGAGCAGTACTTC. The chain carries TRBV20-1 and TRBJ2-7; no reliable D call. The V gene's germline CDR1 is DFQATT and CDR2 SNEGSKA (reference sequence). The CDR3 has 11 residues. Trimming took off 6 bases at V and 2 bases at J, with 8 bases between the two ends.

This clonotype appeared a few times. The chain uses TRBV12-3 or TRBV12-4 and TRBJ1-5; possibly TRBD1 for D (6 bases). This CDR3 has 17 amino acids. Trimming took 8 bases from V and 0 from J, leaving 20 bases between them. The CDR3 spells CASGPSTGEFSNQPQHF. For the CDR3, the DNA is TGTGCCAGCGGCCCTTCGACAGGAGAATTTAGCAATCAGCCCCAGCATTTT.

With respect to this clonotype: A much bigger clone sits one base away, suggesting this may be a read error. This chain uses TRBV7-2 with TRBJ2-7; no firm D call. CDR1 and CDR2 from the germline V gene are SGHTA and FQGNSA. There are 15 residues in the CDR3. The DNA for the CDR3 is TGTGCCAGCAGCTTCCTGTCCCACAGTTCCTACAAGCAGTACTTC. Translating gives CASSFLSHSSYKQYF.

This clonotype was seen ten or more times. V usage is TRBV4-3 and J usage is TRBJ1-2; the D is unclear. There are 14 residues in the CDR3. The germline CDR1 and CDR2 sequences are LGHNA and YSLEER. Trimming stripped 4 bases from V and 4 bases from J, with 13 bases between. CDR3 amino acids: CASSLQVGFYGYTF. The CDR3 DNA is TGCGCCAGCAGCCTCCAGGTTGGGTTCTATGGCTACACCTTC.

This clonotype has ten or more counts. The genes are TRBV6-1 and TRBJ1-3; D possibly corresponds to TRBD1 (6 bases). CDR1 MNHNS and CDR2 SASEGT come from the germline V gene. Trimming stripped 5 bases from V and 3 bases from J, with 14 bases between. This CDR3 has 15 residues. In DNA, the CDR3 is TGTGCCAGCAGTCGTACAGGGAAGAGTGGAAACACCATATATTTT. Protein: CASSRTGKSGNTIYF.

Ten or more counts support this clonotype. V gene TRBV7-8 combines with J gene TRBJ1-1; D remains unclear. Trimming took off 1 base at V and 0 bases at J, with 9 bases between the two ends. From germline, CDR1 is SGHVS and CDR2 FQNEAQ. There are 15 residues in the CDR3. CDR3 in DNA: TGTGCCAGCAGCTTAGTACAGATCCTGAACACTGAAGCTTTCTTT. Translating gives CASSLVQILNTEAFF.

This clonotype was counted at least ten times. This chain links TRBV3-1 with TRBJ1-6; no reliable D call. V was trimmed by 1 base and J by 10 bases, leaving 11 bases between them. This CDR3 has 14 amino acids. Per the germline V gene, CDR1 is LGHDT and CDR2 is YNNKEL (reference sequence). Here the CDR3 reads CASSQVGVESPLHF. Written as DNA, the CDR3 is TGTGCCAGCAGCCAAGTCGGAGTCGAATCACCCCTCCACTTT.

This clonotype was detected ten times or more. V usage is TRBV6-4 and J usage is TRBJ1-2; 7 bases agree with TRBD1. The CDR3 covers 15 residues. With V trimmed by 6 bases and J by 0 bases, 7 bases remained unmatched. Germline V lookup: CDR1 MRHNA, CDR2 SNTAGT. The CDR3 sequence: CASSPGTAPNYGYTF. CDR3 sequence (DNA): TGTGCCAGCAGCCCCGGGACAGCACCTAACTATGGCTACACCTTC.

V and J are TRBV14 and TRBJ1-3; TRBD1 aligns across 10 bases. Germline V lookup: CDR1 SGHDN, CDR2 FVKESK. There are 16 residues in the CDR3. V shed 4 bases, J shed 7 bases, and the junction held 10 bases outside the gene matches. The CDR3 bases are TGTGCCAGCAGCCGGGACAGGGGCTCCAGGGGCAACACCATATATTTT. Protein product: CASSRDRGSRGNTIYF. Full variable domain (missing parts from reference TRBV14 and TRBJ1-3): EAGVTQFPSHSVIEKGQTVTLRCDPISGHDNLYWYRRVMGKEIKFLLHFVKESKQDESGMPNNRFLAERTGGTYSTLKVQPAELEDSGVYFCASSRDRGSRGNTIYFGEGSWLTVV.

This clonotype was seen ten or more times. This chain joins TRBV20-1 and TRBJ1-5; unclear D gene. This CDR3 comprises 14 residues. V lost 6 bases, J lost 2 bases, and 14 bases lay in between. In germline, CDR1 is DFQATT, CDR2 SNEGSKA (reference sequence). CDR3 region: CSAPVGGGNQPQHF. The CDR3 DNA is TGCAGTGCCCCGGTCGGTGGTGGCAATCAGCCCCAGCATTTT.

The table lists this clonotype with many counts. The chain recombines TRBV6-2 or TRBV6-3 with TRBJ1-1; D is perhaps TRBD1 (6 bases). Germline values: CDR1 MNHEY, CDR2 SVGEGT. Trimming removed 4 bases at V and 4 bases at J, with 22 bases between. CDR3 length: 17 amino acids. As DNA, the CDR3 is TGTGCCAGCAGTTCTTACGAGGGACATTCGTCATCCACTGAAGCTTTCTTT. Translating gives CASSSYEGHSSSTEAFF.

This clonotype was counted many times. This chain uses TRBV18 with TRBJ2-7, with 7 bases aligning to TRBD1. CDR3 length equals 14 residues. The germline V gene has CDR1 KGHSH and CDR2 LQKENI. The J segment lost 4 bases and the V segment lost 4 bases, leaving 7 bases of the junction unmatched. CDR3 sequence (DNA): TGTGCCAGCTCACAGTTAGGGACAGCTTACGAGCAGTACTTC. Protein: CASSQLGTAYEQYF.

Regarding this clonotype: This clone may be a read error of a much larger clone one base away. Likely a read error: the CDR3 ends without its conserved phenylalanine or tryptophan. Here the CDR3 reads CSGAEGPEAFL. The CDR3 DNA follows: TGCAGCGGTGCAGAGGGACCAGAAGCTTTCCTT. The genes are TRBV29-1 and TRBJ1-1; tentatively, D is TRBD1 (5 bases). The germline CDR1 and CDR2 sequences are SQVTM and ANQGSEA. CDR3 length equals 11 residues. Trimming pared 7 bases from V and 8 bases from J, leaving 14 bases between.

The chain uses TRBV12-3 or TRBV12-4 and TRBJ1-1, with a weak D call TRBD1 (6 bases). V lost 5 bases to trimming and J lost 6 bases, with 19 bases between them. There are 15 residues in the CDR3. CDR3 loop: CASSRSGTTLAEAFF. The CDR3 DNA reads TGTGCCAGCAGTCGATCCGGGACAACCCTGGCTGAAGCTTTCTTT.

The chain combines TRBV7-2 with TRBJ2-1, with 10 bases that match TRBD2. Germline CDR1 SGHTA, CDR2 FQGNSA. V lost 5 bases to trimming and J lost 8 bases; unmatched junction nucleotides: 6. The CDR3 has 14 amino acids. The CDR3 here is CASSGGLAFDEQFF. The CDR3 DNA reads TGTGCCAGCAGCGGGGGACTAGCGTTCGATGAGCAGTTCTTC.

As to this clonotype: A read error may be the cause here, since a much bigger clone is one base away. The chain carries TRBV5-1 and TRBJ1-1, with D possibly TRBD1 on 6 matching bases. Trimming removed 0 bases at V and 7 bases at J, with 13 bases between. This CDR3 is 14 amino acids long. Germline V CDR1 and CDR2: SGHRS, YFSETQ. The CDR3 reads CASSLEAGAYEAFF. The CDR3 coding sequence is TGCGCCAGCAGCTTGGAGGCAGGGGCCTATGAAGCTTTCTTT.

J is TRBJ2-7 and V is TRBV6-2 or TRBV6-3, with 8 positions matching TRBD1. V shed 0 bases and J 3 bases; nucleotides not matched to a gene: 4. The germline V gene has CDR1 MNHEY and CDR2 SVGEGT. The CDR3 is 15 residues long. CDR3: CASSYSRDRGYEQYF. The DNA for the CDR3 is TGTGCCAGCAGTTACTCTCGCGACAGGGGCTACGAGCAGTACTTC.

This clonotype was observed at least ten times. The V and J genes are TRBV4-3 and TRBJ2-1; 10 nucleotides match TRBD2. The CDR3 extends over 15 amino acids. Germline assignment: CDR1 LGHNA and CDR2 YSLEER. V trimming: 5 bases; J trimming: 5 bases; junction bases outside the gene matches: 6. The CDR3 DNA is TGCGCCAGCAGCTACCGCCTAGCGGGGGACAATGAGCAGTTCTTC. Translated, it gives CASSYRLAGDNEQFF.

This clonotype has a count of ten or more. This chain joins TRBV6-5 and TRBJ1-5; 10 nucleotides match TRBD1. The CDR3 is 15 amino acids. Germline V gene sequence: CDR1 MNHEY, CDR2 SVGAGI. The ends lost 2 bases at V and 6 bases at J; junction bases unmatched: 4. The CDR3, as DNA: TGTGCCAGCAGTTACGGACAGGGGGACCGTCAGCCCCAGCATTTT. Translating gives CASSYGQGDRQPQHF.

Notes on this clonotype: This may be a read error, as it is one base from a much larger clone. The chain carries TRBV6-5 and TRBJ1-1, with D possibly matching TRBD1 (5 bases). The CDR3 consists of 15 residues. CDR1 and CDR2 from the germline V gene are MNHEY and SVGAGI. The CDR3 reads CGSSLGPVTGNEAFF. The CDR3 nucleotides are TGTGGCAGCAGTCTAGGTCCGGTCACAGGAAATGAAGCTTTCTTT.

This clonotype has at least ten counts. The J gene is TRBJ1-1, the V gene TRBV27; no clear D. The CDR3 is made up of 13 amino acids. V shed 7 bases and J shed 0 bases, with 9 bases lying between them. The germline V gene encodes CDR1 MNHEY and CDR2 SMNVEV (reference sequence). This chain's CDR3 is CASNSLVNTEAFF. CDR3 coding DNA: TGTGCCAGCAATAGTCTTGTGAACACTGAAGCTTTCTTT.

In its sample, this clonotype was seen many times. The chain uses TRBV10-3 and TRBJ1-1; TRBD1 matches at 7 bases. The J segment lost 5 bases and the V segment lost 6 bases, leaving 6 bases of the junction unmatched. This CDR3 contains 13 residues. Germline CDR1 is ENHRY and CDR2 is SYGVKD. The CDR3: CAIRLQGGTEAFF. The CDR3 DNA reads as TGTGCCATCAGGCTTCAGGGGGGAACTGAAGCTTTCTTT.

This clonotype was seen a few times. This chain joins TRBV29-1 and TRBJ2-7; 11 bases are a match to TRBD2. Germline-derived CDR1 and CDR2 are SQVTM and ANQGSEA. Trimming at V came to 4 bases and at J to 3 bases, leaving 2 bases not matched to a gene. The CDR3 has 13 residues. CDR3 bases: TGCAGCGTTGGACTAGCGGGGCTCTACGAGCAGTACTTC. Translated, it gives CSVGLAGLYEQYF.

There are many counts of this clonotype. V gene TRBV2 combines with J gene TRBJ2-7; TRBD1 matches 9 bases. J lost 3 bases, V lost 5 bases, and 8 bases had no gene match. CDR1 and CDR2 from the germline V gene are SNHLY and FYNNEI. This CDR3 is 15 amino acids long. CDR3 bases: TGTGCCAGCAGTTCTCGGACAGGGGTGATCTACGAGCAGTACTTC. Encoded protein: CASSSRTGVIYEQYF.

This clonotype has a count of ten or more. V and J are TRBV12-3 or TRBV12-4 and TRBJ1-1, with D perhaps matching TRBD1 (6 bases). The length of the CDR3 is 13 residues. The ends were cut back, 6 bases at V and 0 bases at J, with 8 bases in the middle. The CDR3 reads CASRGQMNTEAFF. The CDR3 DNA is TGTGCCAGCAGAGGACAGATGAACACTGAAGCTTTCTTT.

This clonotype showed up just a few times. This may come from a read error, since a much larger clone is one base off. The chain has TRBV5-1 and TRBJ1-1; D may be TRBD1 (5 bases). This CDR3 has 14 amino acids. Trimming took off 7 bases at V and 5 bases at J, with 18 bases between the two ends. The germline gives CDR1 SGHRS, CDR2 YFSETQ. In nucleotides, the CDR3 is TGCGCCAGCGGTGCGGAGGCAGGGAGGACTGAAGCTTTCTTT. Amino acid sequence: CASGAEAGRTEAFF.